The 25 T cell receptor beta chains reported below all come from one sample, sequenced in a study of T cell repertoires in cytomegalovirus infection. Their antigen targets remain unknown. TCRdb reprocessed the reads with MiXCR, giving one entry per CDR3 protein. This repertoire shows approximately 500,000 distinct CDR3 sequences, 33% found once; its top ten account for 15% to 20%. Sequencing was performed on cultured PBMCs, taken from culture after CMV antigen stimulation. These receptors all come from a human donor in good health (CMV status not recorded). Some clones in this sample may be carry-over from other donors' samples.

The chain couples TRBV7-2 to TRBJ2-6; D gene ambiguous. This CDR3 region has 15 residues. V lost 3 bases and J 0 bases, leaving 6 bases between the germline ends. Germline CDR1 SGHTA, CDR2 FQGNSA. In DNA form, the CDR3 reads TGTGCCAGCAGCTTGGTTTTCTCTGGGGCCAACGTCCTGACTTTC. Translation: CASSLVFSGANVLTF.

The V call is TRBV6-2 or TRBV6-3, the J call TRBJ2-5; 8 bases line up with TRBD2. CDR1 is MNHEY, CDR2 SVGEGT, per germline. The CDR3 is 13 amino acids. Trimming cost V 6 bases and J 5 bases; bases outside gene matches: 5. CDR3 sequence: CASRPSGLETQYF. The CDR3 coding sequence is TGTGCCAGCAGACCTAGCGGGCTGGAGACCCAGTACTTC.

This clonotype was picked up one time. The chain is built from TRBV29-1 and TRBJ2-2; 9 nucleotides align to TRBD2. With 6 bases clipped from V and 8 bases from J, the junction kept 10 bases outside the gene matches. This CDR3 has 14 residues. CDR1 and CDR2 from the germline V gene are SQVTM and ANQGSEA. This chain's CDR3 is CSVDSGSSTGELFF. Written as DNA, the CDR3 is TGCAGCGTAGATAGCGGGAGTAGCACGGGGGAGCTGTTTTTT.

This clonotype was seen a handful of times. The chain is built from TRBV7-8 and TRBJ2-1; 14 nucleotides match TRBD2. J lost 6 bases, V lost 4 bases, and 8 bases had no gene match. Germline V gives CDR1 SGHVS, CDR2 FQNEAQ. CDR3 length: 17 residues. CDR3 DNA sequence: TGTGCCAGCAGCTCACTCCAAGGGACTAGCGGGAGCAATGAGCAGTTCTTC. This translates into CASSSLQGTSGSNEQFF.

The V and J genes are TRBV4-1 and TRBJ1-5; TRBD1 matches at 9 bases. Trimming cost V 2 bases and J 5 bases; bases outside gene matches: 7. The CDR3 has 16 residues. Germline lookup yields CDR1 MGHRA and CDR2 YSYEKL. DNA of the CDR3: TGCGCCAGCAGCCAACTGGGACAGGGAGCGGATCAGCCCCAGCATTTT. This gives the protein CASSQLGQGADQPQHF.

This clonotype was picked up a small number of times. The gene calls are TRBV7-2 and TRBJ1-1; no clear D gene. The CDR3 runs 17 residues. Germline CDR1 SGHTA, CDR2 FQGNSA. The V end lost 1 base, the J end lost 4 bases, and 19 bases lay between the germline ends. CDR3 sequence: CASSLESVLSYGTEAFF. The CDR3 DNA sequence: TGTGCCAGCAGCTTAGAGTCGGTTCTTTCGTATGGCACTGAAGCTTTCTTT.

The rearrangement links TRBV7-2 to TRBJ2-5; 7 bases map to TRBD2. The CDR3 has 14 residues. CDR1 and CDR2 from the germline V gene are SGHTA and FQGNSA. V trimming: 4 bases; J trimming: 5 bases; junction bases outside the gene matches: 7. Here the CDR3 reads CASSSRTSWETQYF. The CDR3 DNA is TGTGCCAGCAGCTCCAGGACTAGTTGGGAGACCCAGTACTTC.

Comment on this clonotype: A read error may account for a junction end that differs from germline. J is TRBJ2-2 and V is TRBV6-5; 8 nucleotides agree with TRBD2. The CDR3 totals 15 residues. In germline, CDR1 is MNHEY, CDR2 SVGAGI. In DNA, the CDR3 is TGCGCCAGCACCGGGGGGGGCTTGAACACCGGGGAGCTGTTTTTT. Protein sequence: CASTGGGLNTGELFF.

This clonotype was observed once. This CDR3 is CSAGGLAEETQYF. CDR3 bases: TGCAGTGCTGGCGGACTAGCGGAAGAGACCCAGTACTTC. The chain couples TRBV20-1 to TRBJ2-5; the match to TRBD2 covers 10 bases. V lost 5 bases and J lost 3; bases outside the gene matches: 3. The CDR3 totals 13 residues. Per germline, CDR1 DFQATT and CDR2 SNEGSKA (reference sequence).

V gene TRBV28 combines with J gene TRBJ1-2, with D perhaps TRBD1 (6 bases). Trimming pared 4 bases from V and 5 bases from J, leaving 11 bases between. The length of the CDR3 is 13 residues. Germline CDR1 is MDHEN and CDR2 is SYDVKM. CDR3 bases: TGTGCCAGCAGTTCCGGGACACTTTATGGCTACACCTTC. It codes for CASSSGTLYGYTF.

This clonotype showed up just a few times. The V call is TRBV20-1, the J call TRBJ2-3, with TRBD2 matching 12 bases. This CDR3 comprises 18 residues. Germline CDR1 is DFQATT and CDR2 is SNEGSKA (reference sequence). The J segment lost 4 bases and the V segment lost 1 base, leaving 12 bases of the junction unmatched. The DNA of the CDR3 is TGCAGTGCTAGAGTACTAGCGGGAGGTTACGACGTGTCAGATACGCAGTATTTT. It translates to CSARVLAGGYDVSDTQYF.

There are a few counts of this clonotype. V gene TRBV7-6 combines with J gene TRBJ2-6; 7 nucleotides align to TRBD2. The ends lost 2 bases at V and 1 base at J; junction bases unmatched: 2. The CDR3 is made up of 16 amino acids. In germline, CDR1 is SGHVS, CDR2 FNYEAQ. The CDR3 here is CASSLSGGSGANVLTF. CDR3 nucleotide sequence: TGTGCCAGCAGCTTATCGGGGGGATCTGGGGCCAACGTCCTGACTTTC. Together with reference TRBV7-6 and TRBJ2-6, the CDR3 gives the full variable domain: GAGVSQSPRYKVTKRGQDVALRCDPISGHVSLYWYRQALGQGPEFLTYFNYEAQQDKSGLPNDRFSAERPEGSISTLTIQRTEQRDSAMYRCASSLSGGSGANVLTFGAGSRLTVL.

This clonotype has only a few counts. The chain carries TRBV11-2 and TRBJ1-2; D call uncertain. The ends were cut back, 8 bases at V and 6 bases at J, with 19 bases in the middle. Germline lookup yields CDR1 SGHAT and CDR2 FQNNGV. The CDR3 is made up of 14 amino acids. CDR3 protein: CASAKVPGLDGYTF. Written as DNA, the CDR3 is TGTGCCAGCGCGAAGGTGCCGGGTCTGGATGGCTACACCTTC.

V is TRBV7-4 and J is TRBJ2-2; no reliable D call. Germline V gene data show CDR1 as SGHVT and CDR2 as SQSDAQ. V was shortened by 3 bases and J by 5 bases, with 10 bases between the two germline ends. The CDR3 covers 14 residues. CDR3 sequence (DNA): TGTGCCAGCAGCTTCAACCTAGTAACCGGGGAGCTGTTTTTT. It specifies CASSFNLVTGELFF. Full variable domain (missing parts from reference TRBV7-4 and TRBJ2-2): GAGVSQSPRYKVAKRGRDVALRCDSISGHVTLYWYRQTLGQGSEVLTYSQSDAQRDKSGRPSGRFSAERPERSVSTLKIQRTEQGDSAVYLCASSFNLVTGELFFGEGSRLTVL.

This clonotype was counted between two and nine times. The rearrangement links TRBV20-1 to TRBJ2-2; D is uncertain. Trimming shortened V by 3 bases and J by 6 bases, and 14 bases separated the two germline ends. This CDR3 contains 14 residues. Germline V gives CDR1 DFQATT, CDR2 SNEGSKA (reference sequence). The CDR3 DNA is TGCAGTGCTAGCGGTCGTCTAGGATCCGGGGAGCTGTTTTTT. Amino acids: CSASGRLGSGELFF.

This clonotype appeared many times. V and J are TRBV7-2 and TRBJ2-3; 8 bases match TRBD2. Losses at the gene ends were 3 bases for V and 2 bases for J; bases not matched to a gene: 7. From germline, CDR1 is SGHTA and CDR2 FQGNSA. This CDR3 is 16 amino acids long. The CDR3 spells CASSFGPGGHTDTQYF. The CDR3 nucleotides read TGTGCCAGCAGCTTTGGGCCGGGAGGGCACACAGATACGCAGTATTTT.

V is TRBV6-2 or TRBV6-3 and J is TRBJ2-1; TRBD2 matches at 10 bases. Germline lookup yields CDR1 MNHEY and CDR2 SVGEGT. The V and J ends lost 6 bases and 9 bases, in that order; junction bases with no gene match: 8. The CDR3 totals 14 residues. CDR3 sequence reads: CASSRGASGSEQFF. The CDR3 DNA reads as TGTGCCAGCAGCCGTGGGGCTAGCGGGAGTGAGCAGTTCTTC.

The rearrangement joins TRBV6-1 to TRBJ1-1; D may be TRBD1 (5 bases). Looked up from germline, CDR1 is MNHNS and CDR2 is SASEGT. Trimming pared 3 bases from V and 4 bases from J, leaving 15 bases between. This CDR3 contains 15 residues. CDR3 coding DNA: TGTGCCAGCAGTGAGCAAGGGGATATCGGCACTGAAGCTTTCTTT. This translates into CASSEQGDIGTEAFF.

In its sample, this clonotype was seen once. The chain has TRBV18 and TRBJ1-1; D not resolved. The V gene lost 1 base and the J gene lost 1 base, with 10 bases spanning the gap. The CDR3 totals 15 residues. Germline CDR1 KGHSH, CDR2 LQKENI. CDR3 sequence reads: CASSPQDSRNTEAFF. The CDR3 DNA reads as TGTGCCAGCTCACCACAGGATTCCCGGAACACTGAAGCTTTCTTT.

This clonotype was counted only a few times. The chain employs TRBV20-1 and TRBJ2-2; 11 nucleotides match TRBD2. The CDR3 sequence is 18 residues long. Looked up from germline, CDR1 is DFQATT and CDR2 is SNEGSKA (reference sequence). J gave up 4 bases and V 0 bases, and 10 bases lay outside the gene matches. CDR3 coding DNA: TGCAGTGCTAGAGATCTGAATAGCGGGAGGGGGACCACCGGGGAGCTGTTTTTT. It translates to CSARDLNSGRGTTGELFF.

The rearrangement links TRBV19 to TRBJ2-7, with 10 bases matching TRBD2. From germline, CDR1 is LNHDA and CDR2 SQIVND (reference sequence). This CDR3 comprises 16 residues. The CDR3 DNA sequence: TGTGCCAGTACCCTAAGTGGACTAGCGGAATCCTACGAGCTGTACGTC. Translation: CASTLSGLAESYELYV.

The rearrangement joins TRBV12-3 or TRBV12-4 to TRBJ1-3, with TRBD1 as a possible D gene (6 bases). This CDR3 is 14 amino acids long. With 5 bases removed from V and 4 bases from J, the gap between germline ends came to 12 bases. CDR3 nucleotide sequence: TGTGCCAGCAGTCGAGGGGGGTACGGAAACACCATATATTTT. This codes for CASSRGGYGNTIYF.

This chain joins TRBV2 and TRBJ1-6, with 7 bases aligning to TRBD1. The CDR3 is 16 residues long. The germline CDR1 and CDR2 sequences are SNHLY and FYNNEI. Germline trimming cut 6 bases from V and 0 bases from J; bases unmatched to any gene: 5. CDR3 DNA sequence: TGTGCCAGCAGGGACAGGTCGAGCTCCTATAATTCACCCCTCCACTTT. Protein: CASRDRSSSYNSPLHF.

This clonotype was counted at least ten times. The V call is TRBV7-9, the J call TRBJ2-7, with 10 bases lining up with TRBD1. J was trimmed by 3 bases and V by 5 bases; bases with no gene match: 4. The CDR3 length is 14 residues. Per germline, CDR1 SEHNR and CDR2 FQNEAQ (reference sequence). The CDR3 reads CASSPRDRGYEQYF. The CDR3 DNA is TGTGCCAGCAGCCCCCGGGACAGGGGCTACGAGCAGTACTTC.

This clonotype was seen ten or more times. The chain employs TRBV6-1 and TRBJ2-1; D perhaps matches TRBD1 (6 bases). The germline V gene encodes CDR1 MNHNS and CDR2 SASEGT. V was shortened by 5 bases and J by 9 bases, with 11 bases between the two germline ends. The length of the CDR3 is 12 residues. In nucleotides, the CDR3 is TGTGCCAGCAGTCAGGGGCGGACTGAGCAGTTCTTC. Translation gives CASSQGRTEQFF.